The 30 T cell receptor beta chains reported below all come from one sample, sequenced in a study of blood T cell repertoires in COVID-19. Generated by immunoSEQ multiplex PCR, the TCRdb table keeps only in-frame clones and is missing some. The data hold 30,000 or so clones, with around 90% observed a single time. The sequencing input was peripheral blood. The receptors stem from a human donor in a cohort sampled during active COVID-19.

The gene calls are TRBV28 and TRBJ1-4, with TRBD1 identical over 9 bases. With V trimmed by 10 bases and J by 8 bases, 8 bases remained unmatched. From germline, CDR1 is MDHEN and CDR2 SYDVKM. The length of the CDR3 is 13 residues. The CDR3 nucleotides are TGTGCCACCAACAGGGGGCCGGGGGAAAAACTGTTTTTT. Encoded protein: CATNRGPGEKLFF.

This chain links TRBV6-6 with TRBJ2-1, with 7 nucleotides matching TRBD1. Trimming took 6 bases from V and 5 from J; bases not matched to a gene: 7. Germline V gene data show CDR1 as MNHNY and CDR2 as SVGAGI (reference sequence). The CDR3 has 14 amino acids. DNA of the CDR3: TGTGCCAGCAGATCCTCCGGGACAGACAATGAGCAGTTCTTC. Translating gives CASRSSGTDNEQFF.

The chain links TRBV6-5 to TRBJ1-2, with 11 nucleotides matching TRBD1. This CDR3 is built from 15 residues. CDR1 is MNHEY, CDR2 SVGAGI, per germline. With V trimmed by 5 bases and J by 4 bases, 6 bases remained unmatched. This chain's CDR3 is CASSTRDRGTYGYTF. As DNA, the CDR3 is TGTGCCAGCAGTACCCGGGACAGGGGGACCTATGGCTACACCTTC.

The V call is TRBV5-6, the J call TRBJ1-5, with D perhaps matching TRBD1 (6 bases). The CDR3 covers 14 residues. Per the germline V gene, CDR1 is SGHDT and CDR2 is YYEEEE. Trimming stripped 1 base from V and 7 bases from J, with 12 bases between. The CDR3, as DNA: TGTGCCAGCAGCTTGAGGGGAAGGGGGCAGCCCCAGCATTTT. Translated: CASSLRGRGQPQHF.

This rearrangement joins TRBV7-3 to TRBJ2-1; TRBD2 agrees at 15 bases. V dropped 5 bases and J dropped 7; count of bases not matched to a gene: 3. The CDR3 runs 15 residues. CDR1 is SGHTA, CDR2 FQGTGA, per germline. CDR3 nucleotide sequence: TGTGCCAGCAGCGTCGGGACTAGCGGGGGGAATGAGCAGTTCTTC. It yields the protein CASSVGTSGGNEQFF.

V gene TRBV9 combines with J gene TRBJ2-1; TRBD2 agrees at 8 bases. Trimming at V came to 2 bases and at J to 2 bases, leaving 0 bases not matched to a gene. This CDR3 region has 14 residues. CDR1 is SGDLS, CDR2 YYNGEE, per germline. CDR3 protein: CASSVTSAYNEQFF. CDR3 DNA: TGTGCCAGCAGCGTGACTAGCGCCTACAATGAGCAGTTCTTC.

The chain recombines TRBV6-5 with TRBJ1-4; no definite D call. The germline CDR1 and CDR2 sequences are MNHEY and SVGAGI. CDR3 size: 15 residues. With 6 bases removed from V and 0 bases from J, the gap between germline ends came to 11 bases. CDR3 in DNA: TGTGCCAGCAGACGCGCCGGGACAACTAATGAAAAACTGTTTTTT. Translation gives CASRRAGTTNEKLFF.

The CDR3 loop reads CASSQGQPLRQPQHF. The CDR3 DNA reads as TGTGCCAGCAGCCAGGGACAGCCCTTACGTCAGCCCCAGCATTTT. The chain uses TRBV3-1 (or the pseudogene TRBV3-2) and TRBJ1-5; 7 nucleotides agree with TRBD1. Looked up from germline, CDR1 is LGHDT and CDR2 is YNNKEL (reference sequence). V trimming: 3 bases; J trimming: 6 bases; junction bases outside the gene matches: 8. The CDR3 runs 15 residues.

Only one count was recorded for this clone. The V call is TRBV28, the J call TRBJ2-2; possible D gene TRBD1, 6 bases. The V and J ends lost 3 bases and 7 bases respectively, with 12 bases between them. The CDR3 is 14 residues long. Germline V gene lookup returns CDR1 MDHEN and CDR2 SYDVKM. This chain's CDR3 is CASSFSRQVGELFF. CDR3 bases: TGTGCCAGCAGTTTCTCCCGACAGGTCGGGGAGCTGTTTTTT.

This sequence joins TRBV6-5 and TRBJ2-5; 8 positions agree with TRBD1. The CDR3 spans 13 residues. From germline, CDR1 is MNHEY and CDR2 SVGAGI. V shed 10 bases and J 5 bases; nucleotides not matched to a gene: 9. CDR3 protein: CATRAGGGETQYF. The CDR3 DNA reads TGTGCCACCAGGGCAGGGGGCGGTGAGACCCAGTACTTC.

This sequence joins TRBV6-5 and TRBJ1-2; 9 bases are shared with TRBD1. The germline gives CDR1 MNHEY, CDR2 SVGAGI. The V segment lost 2 bases and the J segment 3 bases; nucleotides outside the gene matches: 4. This CDR3 spans 15 amino acids. The DNA for the CDR3 is TGTGCCAGCAGTTACCTGGGACAGGGCGACTATGGCTACACCTTC. Translated, it gives CASSYLGQGDYGYTF.

In its sample, this clone was seen once. The V gene is TRBV3-1 (or the pseudogene TRBV3-2), the J gene TRBJ2-5; 9 bases agree with TRBD1. Germline values: CDR1 LGHDT, CDR2 YNNKEL (reference sequence). V shed 4 bases and J 3 bases; nucleotides not matched to a gene: 9. The CDR3 runs 16 residues. CDR3 protein: CASSRAGTGLEETQYF. The CDR3 coding sequence is TGTGCCAGCAGCCGCGCCGGGACAGGGTTGGAAGAGACCCAGTACTTC.

The chain is built from TRBV7-9 and TRBJ2-3; 9 nucleotides align to TRBD2. The CDR3 totals 15 residues. Looked up from germline, CDR1 is SEHNR and CDR2 is FQNEAQ (reference sequence). V lost 4 bases to trimming and J lost 0 bases; unmatched junction nucleotides: 2. The CDR3 spells CASSSSGASTDTQYF. The CDR3 bases are TGTGCCAGCAGCTCTAGCGGGGCCAGCACAGATACGCAGTATTTT. Using reference TRBV7-9 and TRBJ2-3 for the parts outside the CDR3, the full variable domain is DTGVSQNPRHKITKRGQNVTFRCDPISEHNRLYWYRQTLGQGPEFLTYFQNEAQLEKSRLLSDRFSAERPKGSFSTLEIQRTEQGDSAMYLCASSSSGASTDTQYFGPGTRLTVL.

The chain carries TRBV7-9 and TRBJ1-1; D remains unclear. The CDR3 is made up of 15 amino acids. V was clipped by 5 bases and J by 0 bases, with 13 bases between them. Germline CDR1 reads SEHNR; CDR2 reads FQNEAQ (reference sequence). Here the CDR3 reads CASSPGELLNTEAFF. The CDR3 DNA follows: TGTGCCAGCAGCCCGGGAGAATTATTGAACACTGAAGCTTTCTTT.

V usage is TRBV6-6 and J usage is TRBJ1-4; D perhaps matches TRBD1 (6 bases). Germline lookup yields CDR1 MNHNY and CDR2 SVGAGI (reference sequence). The length of the CDR3 is 15 residues. The V end lost 4 bases, the J end lost 3 bases, and 12 bases lay between the germline ends. The CDR3 sequence is CASSSRGAANEKLFF. The CDR3 DNA reads TGTGCCAGCAGTTCTCGGGGGGCAGCTAATGAAAAACTGTTTTTT.

The CDR3: CASSPTDRENEKLFF. The CDR3 DNA is TGTGCCAGTAGTCCCACGGACAGGGAGAATGAAAAACTGTTTTTT. The chain joins TRBV19 to TRBJ1-4; 8 bases fit TRBD1. V lost 5 bases and J lost 5; bases outside the gene matches: 7. The germline gives CDR1 LNHDA, CDR2 SQIVND (reference sequence). The CDR3 length is 15 residues.

The CDR3 sequence: CASSVRQATNTEAFF. The CDR3 DNA sequence: TGTGCCAGCAGCGTTAGACAGGCTACCAACACTGAAGCTTTCTTT. The V gene is TRBV9, the J gene TRBJ1-1; tentatively, D is TRBD1 (6 bases). Germline CDR1 reads SGDLS; CDR2 reads YYNGEE. CDR3 length: 15 residues. The ends were cut back, 2 bases at V and 2 bases at J, with 13 bases in the middle.

The chain joins TRBV9 to TRBJ2-2; 7 bases fit TRBD1. J lost 4 bases, V lost 4 bases, and 4 bases had no gene match. Germline V lookup: CDR1 SGDLS, CDR2 YYNGEE. The CDR3 extends over 14 amino acids. CDR3 loop: CASSNRGATGELFF. As DNA, the CDR3 is TGTGCCAGCAGCAACAGGGGAGCCACCGGGGAGCTGTTTTTT.

This clone was seen once. The rearrangement links TRBV18 to TRBJ1-4, with TRBD1 matching over 7 bases. V lost 2 bases and J lost 0; bases outside the gene matches: 3. Per germline, CDR1 KGHSH and CDR2 LQKENI. CDR3 length equals 16 residues. This CDR3 reads CASSPSQGPTNEKLFF. The CDR3 nucleotides are TGTGCCAGCTCACCATCACAGGGGCCAACTAATGAAAAACTGTTTTTT.

The chain joins TRBV6-2 or TRBV6-3 to TRBJ2-7, with D uncertain. Trimming left V 5 bases short and J 2 bases short, with 7 bases between. From germline, CDR1 is MNHEY and CDR2 SVGEGT. CDR3 length: 12 residues. The CDR3 here is CASSDRAYEQYF. As DNA, the CDR3 is TGTGCCAGCAGTGACCGGGCCTACGAGCAGTACTTC.

The chain has TRBV7-3 and TRBJ2-5, with 8 bases identical to TRBD2. The CDR3 has 14 amino acids. Germline values: CDR1 SGHTA, CDR2 FQGTGA. J gave up 5 bases and V 5 bases, and 7 bases lay outside the gene matches. The CDR3 DNA sequence: TGTGCCAGCAGCCTAGGGACTAGTGCGGAGACCCAGTACTTC. It yields the protein CASSLGTSAETQYF.

By sample share, this clone is medium-sized. The chain uses TRBV6-5 and TRBJ1-1; 8 bases align to TRBD1. CDR1 is MNHEY, CDR2 SVGAGI, per germline. V trimming: 5 bases; J trimming: 3 bases; junction bases outside the gene matches: 8. The CDR3 has 15 amino acids. The CDR3 region has the DNA TGTGCCAGCAGTCTCCTAACGACAGGGGACACTGAAGCTTTCTTT. Translating gives CASSLLTTGDTEAFF.

The rearrangement links TRBV20-1 to TRBJ1-6; TRBD1 aligns across 7 bases. This CDR3 region has 15 residues. Per germline, CDR1 DFQATT and CDR2 SNEGSKA (reference sequence). The ends lost 3 bases at V and 3 bases at J; junction bases unmatched: 5. The CDR3 loop reads CSASGRGHYNSPLHF. CDR3 sequence (DNA): TGCAGTGCTAGTGGTAGGGGGCACTATAATTCACCCCTCCACTTT.

The chain carries TRBV10-1 and TRBJ2-1; D is unclear. The CDR3 extends over 13 amino acids. In germline, CDR1 is WNHNN, CDR2 SYGVQD (reference sequence). The germline V and J ends were trimmed by 4 bases and 12 bases, with 16 bases remaining between them. CDR3 DNA sequence: TGCGCCAGCAGTGCGCGATGGGCCCCAGGGCAGTTCTTC. Translation gives CASSARWAPGQFF.

The chain couples TRBV6-5 to TRBJ2-7; 8 bases align to TRBD2. This CDR3 has 14 amino acids. Germline loops: CDR1 MNHEY, CDR2 SVGAGI. The J segment lost 1 base and the V segment lost 4 bases, leaving 3 bases of the junction unmatched. In DNA, the CDR3 is TGTGCCAGCAGTTGGGCGGGGGGATCCTACGAGCAGTACTTC. The encoded protein is CASSWAGGSYEQYF.

This chain uses TRBV15 with TRBJ2-3; 7 bases agree with TRBD2. This CDR3 region has 16 residues. Germline trimming cut 3 bases from V and 0 bases from J; bases unmatched to any gene: 6. Germline V gene lookup returns CDR1 LNHNV and CDR2 YYDKDF (reference sequence). The CDR3 bases are TGTGCCACCAGCAGGGAACCGGGACTAAGCACAGATACGCAGTATTTT. Amino acids: CATSREPGLSTDTQYF.

V is TRBV7-3 and J is TRBJ1-6; 8 bases line up with TRBD1. Germline CDR1 reads SGHTA; CDR2 reads FQGTGA. V shed 4 bases, J shed 8 bases, and the junction held 1 base outside the gene matches. The CDR3 has 13 residues. The CDR3 coding sequence is TGTGCCAGCAGCTCGGACAGGGATTCACCCCTCCACTTT. Translated, it gives CASSSDRDSPLHF. Based on the CDR3 plus reference TRBV7-3 and TRBJ1-6, the full variable domain is GAGVSQTPSNKVTEKGKYVELRCDPISGHTALYWYRQSLGQGPEFLIYFQGTGAADDSGLPNDRFFAVRPEGSVSTLKIQRTERGDSAVYLCASSSDRDSPLHFGNGTRLTVT.

This clone has a single count. The V gene is TRBV5-6, the J gene TRBJ2-2; TRBD1 aligns across 8 bases. After removal of 3 bases from V and 3 bases from J, the junction contained 4 bases not matched to a gene. From germline, CDR1 is SGHDT and CDR2 YYEEEE. This CDR3 contains 15 residues. The CDR3: CASSSTGGYTGELFF. For the CDR3, the DNA is TGTGCCAGCAGCTCTACAGGGGGTTACACCGGGGAGCTGTTTTTT.

The chain joins TRBV5-1 to TRBJ2-5; TRBD2 matches 7 bases. There are 15 residues in the CDR3. Germline CDR1 and CDR2: SGHRS and YFSETQ. V lost 0 bases to trimming and J lost 1 base; unmatched junction nucleotides: 3. This CDR3 reads CASSLGRGIQETQYF. The CDR3 nucleotides read TGCGCCAGCAGCTTGGGGCGGGGGATCCAAGAGACCCAGTACTTC.

This clone was found once. The CDR3 loop is CASTYQAPRASSGANVLTF. For the CDR3, the DNA is TGTGCCAGCACCTATCAAGCCCCCAGGGCGAGCTCTGGGGCCAACGTCCTGACTTTC. The chain recombines TRBV27 with TRBJ2-6; a weak D match, TRBD1 (5 bases). Germline lookup yields CDR1 MNHEY and CDR2 SMNVEV (reference sequence). V shed 7 bases and J shed 0 bases, with 22 bases lying between them. The CDR3 is 19 amino acids.